A selection of T cell receptor beta chains follows, all from one sample in a study of CD8+CD57+ T cells in acquired aplastic anemia. TCRdb reprocessed the reads with MiXCR, giving one entry per CDR3 protein. Of around 180,000 distinct CDR3 sequences listed, about 60% are singletons. Sequenced: sorted CD4+, CD8+, or CD8+CD57+ T cells (not recorded which) from PBMCs. These receptors were taken from a human donor in good health. The conserved cysteine and the conserved F or W are not part of the CDR3 here. The D gene is left open where the match is weak. Clone size is shown for a subset of rows, as once, few, many or a class of expanded clone.

abundance | v_gene | d_gene | CDR3aa
. | TRBV7-2 | . | ASSLAGTTFAYEQY
few | TRBV20-1 | . | SAYGGDADTQY
. | TRBV27 | . | ASSSGLGVNTEAF
many | TRBV15 | TRBD1 | ATSSYLGQDNEKLF
many | TRBV27 | . | ASSYSTGYSPLH
. | TRBV7-2 | TRBD1 | ASIMDRATYEQY
. | TRBV7-8 | . | ASNPRGTSTDTQY
many | TRBV20-1 | TRBD1 | SASKGASWRDTQY
. | TRBV2 | TRBD1 | ASSEQGAAGANVLT
. | TRBV2 | . | ASSQDSNYGYT
many | TRBV19 | . | ASSIGRGTGELF